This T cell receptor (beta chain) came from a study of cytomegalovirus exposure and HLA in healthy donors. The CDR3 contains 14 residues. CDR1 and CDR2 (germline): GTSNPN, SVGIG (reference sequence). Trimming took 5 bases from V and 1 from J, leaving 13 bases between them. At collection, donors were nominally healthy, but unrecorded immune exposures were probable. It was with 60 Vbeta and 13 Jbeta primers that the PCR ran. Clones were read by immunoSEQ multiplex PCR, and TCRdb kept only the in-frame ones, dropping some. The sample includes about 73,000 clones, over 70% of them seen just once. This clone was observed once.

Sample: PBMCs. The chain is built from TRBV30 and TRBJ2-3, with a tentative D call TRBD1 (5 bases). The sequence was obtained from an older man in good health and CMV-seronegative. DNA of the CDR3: TGTGCCTGGTCCAGGGATTTGGGCACAGATACGCAGTATTTT. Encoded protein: CAWSRDLGTDTQYF.